The next 10 T cell receptor beta chains were all read from a single sample in a study of T-cell reconstitution after alpha-beta-depleted transplantation in children. Researchers prepared the TCRbeta library using unique molecular identifiers, the study reports. Each CDR3 protein gets one entry after TCRdb re-called the PCR reads with MiXCR. The sample records roughly 790,000 distinct CDR3 sequences, roughly 15% being singletons. This specimen was PBMCs, mostly from graft donor cells, taken 360 days after TCRalphabeta/CD19-depleted stem cell transplant. The receptor source for this set is a male patient younger than 18 who had a stem cell transplant for acute lymphoblastic leukemia, so the T cells may come from the graft donor.

This rearrangement joins TRBV4-2 to TRBJ2-3, with TRBD2 matching over 7 bases. This CDR3 is built from 15 residues. Germline values: CDR1 LGHNA, CDR2 YNFKEQ. V was clipped by 4 bases and J by 5 bases; unmatched bases: 9. CDR3 sequence (DNA): TGTGCCAGCAGCCCGATGGCGGGAGCTGGAGATACGCAGTATTTT. The encoded protein is CASSPMAGAGDTQYF.

This clonotype came up a few times. The chain has TRBV18 and TRBJ2-5; D is perhaps TRBD2 (6 bases). Trimming cost V 6 bases and J 5 bases, with 19 bases left between them. The germline gives CDR1 KGHSH, CDR2 LQKENI. The CDR3 sequence is 15 residues long. CDR3 nucleotide sequence: TGTGCCAGCTCCCGGAGGGGCACTAGATCGGAGACCCAGTACTTC. It codes for CASSRRGTRSETQYF.

This chain joins TRBV29-1 and TRBJ2-7; TRBD1 matches 8 bases. The CDR3 extends over 15 amino acids. The trim removed 4 bases at V and 0 bases at J, leaving 8 bases unmatched. Germline lookup yields CDR1 SQVTM and CDR2 ANQGSEA. The CDR3: CSVAGWTGPSYEQYF. The DNA of the CDR3 is TGCAGCGTTGCTGGGTGGACAGGGCCCTCCTACGAGCAGTACTTC.

The genes are TRBV3-1 and TRBJ2-2, with D perhaps matching TRBD1 (5 bases). Trimming removed 8 bases at V and 6 bases at J, with 13 bases between. The CDR3 extends over 13 amino acids. Germline V gene lookup returns CDR1 LGHDT and CDR2 YNNKEL (reference sequence). This chain's CDR3 is CASGRQGSGELFF. The CDR3 coding sequence is TGTGCCAGCGGTCGGCAGGGCTCCGGGGAGCTGTTTTTT.

The chain uses TRBV5-1 and TRBJ2-7, with TRBD1 matching over 7 bases. The CDR3 contains 18 residues. CDR1 is SGHRS and CDR2 is YFSETQ in the germline V gene. After removal of 1 base from V and 2 bases from J, the junction contained 15 bases not matched to a gene. The CDR3 sequence: CASSLFVKQGQATYEQYF. The CDR3 nucleotides read TGCGCCAGCAGCTTGTTCGTAAAACAGGGGCAAGCAACCTACGAGCAGTACTTC.

V is TRBV7-2 and J is TRBJ2-1, with 9 bases that match TRBD2. Germline lookup yields CDR1 SGHTA and CDR2 FQGNSA. The CDR3 consists of 13 residues. The chain's CDR3 is CALAGAPGYEQFF. The CDR3, as DNA: TGTGCGTTAGCGGGAGCCCCCGGCTATGAGCAGTTCTTC.

The gene calls are TRBV7-3 and TRBJ2-3; 8 positions match TRBD2. Germline values: CDR1 SGHTA, CDR2 FQGTGA. Losses at the gene ends were 1 base for V and 5 bases for J; bases not matched to a gene: 8. The CDR3 has 16 amino acids. Here the CDR3 DNA reads TGTGCCAGCAGCTTAAGTCCGGGAGGGCTTGGAGATACGCAGTATTTT. Translating it yields CASSLSPGGLGDTQYF.

V is TRBV3-1 and J is TRBJ2-3, with TRBD2 identical over 11 bases. Germline V gives CDR1 LGHDT, CDR2 YNNKEL (reference sequence). The CDR3 spans 17 residues. The V segment lost 4 bases and the J segment 8 bases; nucleotides outside the gene matches: 14. The CDR3 spells CASSPGRRLAGSGTQYF. The DNA of the CDR3 is TGTGCCAGCAGCCCAGGGAGGAGACTAGCGGGAAGTGGTACGCAGTATTTT.

This chain connects TRBV20-1 to TRBJ2-3, with D unresolved. Trimming took 6 bases from V and 4 from J, leaving 17 bases between them. Germline CDR1 and CDR2: DFQATT and SNEGSKA (reference sequence). CDR3 size: 14 residues. CDR3 coding DNA: TGCAGTGCAGAAGTGGGTTTTCTCCCAGATACGCAGTATTTT. This gives the protein CSAEVGFLPDTQYF.

This clonotype was seen only a few times. The chain couples TRBV20-1 to TRBJ2-1, with 13 bases matching TRBD2. The CDR3 extends over 18 amino acids. V trimming: 0 bases; J trimming: 10 bases; junction bases outside the gene matches: 15. Per the germline V gene, CDR1 is DFQATT and CDR2 is SNEGSKA (reference sequence). Here the CDR3 DNA reads TGCAGTGCTAGAGACAAGGGACTAGCGGGATTAAGCATAAGGGAGCAGTTCTTC. It encodes CSARDKGLAGLSIREQFF.